This TCR beta chain comes out of a study of T-cell memory formation after mild COVID-19. Overall study findings and caveats: Later expanders leaned CD4+, whereas day 15 to 85 contracting clones were balanced CD4/CD8. Contracting clones localized mainly to CM and EM when CD4+ and mainly to EMRA when CD8+. Memory sampled before infection contained some responding clones, suggesting cross-reactive memory joined.

V gave up 3 bases and J gave up 14 bases; unmatched junction bases: 10. This CDR3 has 13 residues. CDR1 is MNHEY, CDR2 SVGAGI, per germline. This clonotype was detected a few times. Antigen unknown. TCRdb analysed the 5' RACE reads with MiXCR anew, one entry per CDR3 protein. The sample contains fewer than 150,000 distinct CDR3 sequences, 11% to 15% of which appear only once. Sequencing was done on a sample of PBMCs or a T cell subset sorted from them (not recorded which). The rearrangement uses TRBV6-5 and TRBJ2-1; 7 bases fit TRBD1. The clonotype was recovered from an adult woman who had mild COVID-19 (a few samples of this study predate the infection). Cell type and time point are not known. The CDR3 spells CASSYTPAGGKFF. Written as DNA, the CDR3 is TGTGCCAGCAGTTATACCCCTGCAGGGGGTAAGTTCTTC.